The 30 T cell receptor beta chains below were found in one sample sequenced in a study of T cell responses to AZD1222 COVID-19 vaccine. Generated by immunoSEQ multiplex PCR, the TCRdb table keeps only in-frame clones and is missing some. The sample holds tens of thousands of clones; roughly 90% are singletons and the top ten take around 30%. Sequencing used peripheral blood, obtained 28 days after the second AZD1222 dose. These receptors originate from an adult who received the AZD1222 COVID-19 vaccine.

The gene calls are TRBV24-1 and TRBJ2-1; TRBD2 matches 11 bases. J lost 4 bases, V lost 4 bases, and 17 bases had no gene match. CDR1 and CDR2 (germline): KGHDR, SFDVKD. This CDR3 spans 20 amino acids. The DNA for the CDR3 is TGTGCCACCAGTGACCCGGGGGTTGGAGGGACTAGCGGACAATACAATGAGCAGTTCTTC. Residues: CATSDPGVGGTSGQYNEQFF.

This clone was detected once. This chain uses TRBV5-1 with TRBJ2-3; 7 bases agree with TRBD1. The germline gives CDR1 SGHRS, CDR2 YFSETQ. Trimming removed 4 bases from V and 6 bases from J; junction bases left unmatched: 8. This CDR3 spans 14 amino acids. CDR3 DNA: TGCGCCAGCAGCCTAACGGGACAGTCGGATACGCAGTATTTT. Protein: CASSLTGQSDTQYF.

This chain links TRBV5-4 with TRBJ1-4; D might be TRBD1 (5 bases). The CDR3 spans 17 residues. Germline assignment: CDR1 SGHNT and CDR2 YYREEE (reference sequence). V was shortened by 0 bases and J by 2 bases, with 14 bases between the two germline ends. Here the CDR3 DNA reads TGTGCCAGCAGCTTGGCCATGGGGGAAGGGACTAATGAAAAACTGTTTTTT. Encoded protein: CASSLAMGEGTNEKLFF. Complete variable domain (other parts from reference TRBV5-4 and TRBJ1-4): ETGVTQSPTHLIKTRGQQVTLRCSSQSGHNTVSWYQQALGQGPQFIFQYYREEENGRGNFPPRFSGLQFPNYSSELNVNALELDDSALYLCASSLAMGEGTNEKLFFGSGTQLSVL.

This chain links TRBV19 with TRBJ2-5, with D possibly being TRBD2 (5 bases). Germline lookup yields CDR1 LNHDA and CDR2 SQIVND (reference sequence). The length of the CDR3 is 13 residues. Trimming removed 5 bases at V and 5 bases at J, with 12 bases between. The CDR3 DNA sequence: TGTGCCAGTAGTGAGCTAGCCTCGGAGACCCAGTACTTC. Its protein is CASSELASETQYF.

The chain uses TRBV6-5 and TRBJ2-7, with D perhaps being TRBD1 or TRBD2 (5 bases each). Germline-derived CDR1 and CDR2 are MNHEY and SVGAGI. The germline V and J ends were trimmed by 7 bases and 0 bases, with 10 bases remaining between them. CDR3 length equals 13 residues. The CDR3 region is CASTFGTSYEQYF. The CDR3 region has the DNA TGTGCCAGCACCTTCGGGACCTCCTACGAGCAGTACTTC.

The chain employs TRBV6-5 and TRBJ1-5, with TRBD1 identical over 7 bases. Germline CDR1 MNHEY, CDR2 SVGAGI. This CDR3 contains 15 residues. Losses at the gene ends were 6 bases for V and 4 bases for J; bases not matched to a gene: 9. The CDR3 sequence: CASRYLRDRNQPQHF. DNA of the CDR3: TGTGCCAGCAGATACCTCCGGGACAGAAATCAGCCCCAGCATTTT.

This sequence joins TRBV3-1 (or the pseudogene TRBV3-2) and TRBJ2-2; D could derive from TRBD1 or TRBD2 (5 bases each). V was shortened by 2 bases and J by 5 bases, with 12 bases between the two germline ends. The CDR3 contains 15 residues. Germline CDR1 reads LGHDT; CDR2 reads YNNKEL (reference sequence). The CDR3 sequence is CASSQMRGKTGELFF. As DNA, the CDR3 is TGTGCCAGCAGCCAAATGAGGGGAAAGACCGGGGAGCTGTTTTTT.

J is TRBJ2-1 and V is TRBV19, with 8 bases aligning to TRBD2. This CDR3 region has 16 residues. Germline values: CDR1 LNHDA, CDR2 SQIVND (reference sequence). V was clipped by 5 bases and J by 6 bases; unmatched bases: 12. Written as DNA, the CDR3 is TGTGCCAGTAGTCCCTCCAGCGGGAGTCCCTCCAATGAGCAGTTCTTC. Amino acids: CASSPSSGSPSNEQFF.

The V gene is TRBV6-5, the J gene TRBJ2-1, with 9 bases that match TRBD2. V gave up 7 bases and J gave up 7 bases; unmatched junction bases: 11. The CDR3 has 15 residues. Germline CDR1 MNHEY, CDR2 SVGAGI. Here the CDR3 reads CASTLAGAGGNEQFF. The CDR3 region has the DNA TGTGCCAGCACCTTAGCGGGAGCGGGTGGTAATGAGCAGTTCTTC.

The V call is TRBV9, the J call TRBJ2-1; 9 bases line up with TRBD1. CDR3 length: 14 amino acids. V lost 6 bases, J lost 6 bases, and 7 bases stayed unmatched. Per the germline V gene, CDR1 is SGDLS and CDR2 is YYNGEE. CDR3 protein: CASNGQGRFNEQFF. In DNA, the CDR3 is TGTGCCAGCAATGGACAGGGGCGATTCAATGAGCAGTTCTTC. Together with reference TRBV9 and TRBJ2-1, the CDR3 gives the full variable domain: DSGVTQTPKHLITATGQRVTLRCSPRSGDLSVYWYQQSLDQGLQFLIQYYNGEERAKGNILERFSAQQFPDLHSELNLSSLELGDSALYFCASNGQGRFNEQFFGPGTRLTVL.

The chain combines TRBV15 with TRBJ1-1, with D unresolved. Germline V gene data show CDR1 as LNHNV and CDR2 as YYDKDF (reference sequence). The CDR3 is made up of 16 amino acids. Trimming cost V 3 bases and J 4 bases, with 18 bases left between them. In DNA form, the CDR3 reads TGTGCCACCAGCAGGACAACCCTGGGGTGGGGCACTGAAGCTTTCTTT. Its translation is CATSRTTLGWGTEAFF.

The rearrangement uses TRBV7-9 and TRBJ2-1; 12 nucleotides line up with TRBD2. Germline V gene lookup returns CDR1 SEHNR and CDR2 FQNEAQ (reference sequence). Germline trimming cut 4 bases from V and 8 bases from J; bases unmatched to any gene: 9. The length of the CDR3 is 16 residues. The DNA for the CDR3 is TGTGCCAGCAGCTCTACTAGCGGGAGGAGTGCTCATGAGCAGTTCTTC. This gives the protein CASSSTSGRSAHEQFF.

The chain combines TRBV27 with TRBJ1-5, with 9 positions matching TRBD1. V dropped 1 base and J dropped 7; count of bases not matched to a gene: 5. This CDR3 has 15 residues. Per germline, CDR1 MNHEY and CDR2 SMNVEV (reference sequence). The CDR3 is CASSLWGTGGQPQHF. The DNA of the CDR3 is TGTGCCAGCAGTTTATGGGGAACAGGGGGCCAGCCCCAGCATTTT.

The V gene is TRBV29-1, the J gene TRBJ2-7; D is perhaps TRBD1 (5 bases). Trimming pared 6 bases from V and 5 bases from J, leaving 14 bases between. In germline, CDR1 is SQVTM, CDR2 ANQGSEA. The CDR3 has 12 amino acids. This CDR3 is CSVGHLTHEQYF. CDR3 nucleotides: TGCAGCGTCGGACACCTAACGCACGAGCAGTACTTC.

The rearrangement joins TRBV19 to TRBJ2-2, with D possibly being TRBD1 (6 bases). Trimming removed 5 bases from V and 1 base from J, with 11 bases in between. This CDR3 has 15 residues. Germline values: CDR1 LNHDA, CDR2 SQIVND (reference sequence). The chain's CDR3 is CASSSLGQNTGELFF. Written as DNA, the CDR3 is TGTGCCAGTAGTTCATTGGGACAGAACACCGGGGAGCTGTTTTTT.

The chain carries TRBV3-1 (or the pseudogene TRBV3-2) and TRBJ1-4; no firm D call. The length of the CDR3 is 19 residues. Germline CDR1 LGHDT, CDR2 YNNKEL (reference sequence). The V end lost 2 bases, the J end lost 10 bases, and 29 bases lay between the germline ends. CDR3 sequence reads: CASSQIFRGNLGRLGKLFF. For the CDR3, the DNA is TGTGCCAGCAGCCAAATATTTCGTGGTAATCTGGGGAGATTAGGAAAACTGTTTTTT.

The chain couples TRBV28 to TRBJ2-4, with D unclear. The germline CDR1 and CDR2 sequences are MDHEN and SYDVKM. CDR3 length: 15 residues. V was trimmed by 4 bases and J by 0 bases, leaving 10 bases between them. The CDR3 nucleotides read TGTGCCAGCAGTTCCCCCTCGTTAGCCAAAAACATTCAGTACTTC. This sequence encodes CASSSPSLAKNIQYF.

The chain has TRBV28 and TRBJ1-6, with D tentatively TRBD1 (5 bases). Germline CDR1 MDHEN, CDR2 SYDVKM. The CDR3 has 15 residues. The V end was cut by 7 bases, the J end by 2 bases, with 12 bases between. CDR3 nucleotide sequence: TGTGCCAGCACCCCCGGAGGGGCCTATAATTCACCCCTCCACTTT. Protein: CASTPGGAYNSPLHF.

The rearrangement links TRBV7-9 to TRBJ2-1; 8 bases map to TRBD2. In germline, CDR1 is SEHNR, CDR2 FQNEAQ (reference sequence). V shed 5 bases, J shed 8 bases, and the junction held 2 bases outside the gene matches. The CDR3 has 12 amino acids. CDR3 sequence (DNA): TGTGCCAGCAGCCGAGCGGGAGATGAGCAGTTCTTC. Protein product: CASSRAGDEQFF. Complete variable domain (other parts from reference TRBV7-9 and TRBJ2-1): DTGVSQNPRHKITKRGQNVTFRCDPISEHNRLYWYRQTLGQGPEFLTYFQNEAQLEKSRLLSDRFSAERPKGSFSTLEIQRTEQGDSAMYLCASSRAGDEQFFGPGTRLTVL.

V is TRBV27 and J is TRBJ2-1; D unclear. This CDR3 has 12 amino acids. Trimming pared 3 bases from V and 11 bases from J, leaving 11 bases between. Germline V gene sequence: CDR1 MNHEY, CDR2 SMNVEV (reference sequence). CDR3 nucleotides: TGTGCCAGCAGTTTGTCACCCAAGAAGCAGTTCTTC. This translates into CASSLSPKKQFF.

V is TRBV4-2 and J is TRBJ2-2, with 12 bases fitting TRBD2. The CDR3 has 17 amino acids. The V gene end was trimmed by 1 base and the J gene end by 7 bases; junction bases not matched to a gene: 7. Per the germline V gene, CDR1 is LGHNA and CDR2 is YNFKEQ. CDR3 bases: TGTGCCAGCAGCCAAGGACTAGCGGGAGCCGGGGGCGGGGAGCTGTTTTTT. Translation: CASSQGLAGAGGGELFF.

This chain links TRBV6-6 with TRBJ1-1, with D perhaps matching TRBD1 (5 bases). Trimming removed 5 bases from V and 1 base from J, with 14 bases in between. Germline CDR1 is MNHNY and CDR2 is SVGAGI (reference sequence). The CDR3 is 15 amino acids. The CDR3 DNA follows: TGTGCCAGCAGTGGAGGGACGGAAAAGAACACTGAAGCTTTCTTT. Amino acid sequence: CASSGGTEKNTEAFF.

The genes are TRBV12-3 or TRBV12-4 and TRBJ1-5; the D gene is possibly TRBD1 (5 bases). This CDR3 contains 13 residues. The germline V and J ends were trimmed by 1 base and 7 bases, with 8 bases remaining between them. The CDR3 DNA sequence: TGTGCCAGCAGTTTAGGTCGGGACCAGCCCCAGCATTTT. Its translation is CASSLGRDQPQHF.

The chain is built from TRBV11-2 and TRBJ2-1; the D is unclear. Germline lookup yields CDR1 SGHAT and CDR2 FQNNGV. The V end lost 1 base, the J end lost 4 bases, and 11 bases lay between the germline ends. CDR3 length: 15 residues. CDR3 region: CASSLVGQAYNEQFF. The CDR3 coding sequence is TGTGCCAGCAGCTTAGTAGGGCAAGCTTACAATGAGCAGTTCTTC.

J is TRBJ2-3 and V is TRBV6-6; 9 bases line up with TRBD2. The V gene end was trimmed by 7 bases and the J gene end by 1 base; junction bases not matched to a gene: 6. This CDR3 is 15 amino acids long. CDR1 is MNHNY and CDR2 is SVGAGI in the germline V gene (reference sequence). The CDR3 coding sequence is TGTGCCAGCACTCTAGCGGGGCTTCGCACAGATACGCAGTATTTT. Translation: CASTLAGLRTDTQYF.

This clone has a single count. The chain links TRBV5-1 to TRBJ2-7, with D unclear. Per the germline V gene, CDR1 is SGHRS and CDR2 is YFSETQ. Trimming removed 4 bases at V and 2 bases at J, with 7 bases between. The CDR3 sequence is 12 residues long. Here the CDR3 DNA reads TGCGCCAGCAGCGTAGGACCCTACGAGCAGTACTTC. Translation: CASSVGPYEQYF.

In this sample, this clone turned up once. This CDR3 is CASSFSGVGLAGANEQFF. CDR3 in DNA: TGTGCCAGCAGTTTCTCGGGGGTTGGACTAGCGGGAGCCAATGAGCAGTTCTTC. This rearrangement joins TRBV27 to TRBJ2-1; 13 nucleotides match TRBD2. Germline values: CDR1 MNHEY, CDR2 SMNVEV (reference sequence). CDR3 length: 18 residues. Unmatched junction bases numbered 11, after V lost 3 bases and J lost 6 bases.

This chain uses TRBV10-3 with TRBJ1-2, with 8 bases aligning to TRBD1. The CDR3 runs to 13 residues. V shed 6 bases, J shed 4 bases, and the junction held 4 bases outside the gene matches. Germline V lookup: CDR1 ENHRY, CDR2 SYGVKD. CDR3 region: CAIRQDRVYGYTF. In DNA, the CDR3 is TGTGCCATCAGGCAGGACAGGGTCTATGGCTACACCTTC.

This chain joins TRBV12-3 or TRBV12-4 and TRBJ2-7, with unresolved D. This CDR3 comprises 13 residues. V lost 6 bases to trimming and J lost 3 bases, with 12 bases between them. The DNA for the CDR3 is TGTGCCAGCAGCTTCTCCTACTACTACGAGCAGTACTTC. It yields the protein CASSFSYYYEQYF.

V and J are TRBV19 and TRBJ1-5; possible D gene TRBD1, 5 bases. Germline V lookup: CDR1 LNHDA, CDR2 SQIVND (reference sequence). The CDR3 spans 14 residues. Between the trimmed V and J ends, which lost 4 bases and 4 bases, there was a span of 11 bases. The CDR3 DNA reads as TGTGCCAGTAGTAACGGGCAGGGAAATCAGCCCCAGCATTTT. Translating it yields CASSNGQGNQPQHF.